This TCR beta chain was recovered during a study of blood T cell repertoires in COVID-19. Across the study: Researchers got acute and convalescent COVID-19 samples from the United States, Italy and Spain. From T cells, B-cell-depleted T cells, or PBMCs came the material, which was cDNA or gDNA.

This CDR3 spans 13 amino acids. CDR1 SEHNR and CDR2 FQNEAQ come from the germline V gene (reference sequence). V lost 5 bases to trimming and J lost 6 bases; unmatched junction nucleotides: 5. This clone was picked up one time. In the authors' methods: Estimates of nucleated cell counts were drawn from the amplification of reference gene primers. Clones were sequenced by immunoSEQ multiplex PCR, and TCRdb holds only the in-frame ones, with some missing. V and J calls and clone size are those listed in that table; D and trimming were worked out from the DNA. The repertoire consists of roughly 57,000 clones, with 75% to 95% occurring once and the leading ten covering approximately 15%.

The TCR originated in a man aged 80 or over with acute or convalescent COVID-19. Sample: peripheral blood. The chain joins TRBV7-9 to TRBJ2-3, with 7 bases fitting TRBD1. The CDR3 sequence is CASSRGHMDTQYF. CDR3 DNA: TGTGCCAGCAGCAGGGGGCATATGGATACGCAGTATTTT. Looking up the rest from reference TRBV7-9 and TRBJ2-3 gives the full variable domain: DTGVSQNPRHKITKRGQNVTFRCDPISEHNRLYWYRQTLGQGPEFLTYFQNEAQLEKSRLLSDRFSAERPKGSFSTLEIQRTEQGDSAMYLCASSRGHMDTQYFGPGTRLTVL.